This T cell receptor beta chain appears in the sequencing data of a study of regulatory T cells in long-lasting Graves disease. This CDR3 has 13 residues. In germline, CDR1 is SGHRS, CDR2 YFSETQ. V lost 2 bases, J lost 6 bases, and 9 bases lay in between. Sequencing libraries for TCR beta were prepared with iRepertoire HTBI primers and Arm-PCR of CDR3 regions. TCRdb independently ran MiXCR on the multiplex PCR reads; one entry per CDR3 protein. The table has 550,000 to 600,000 distinct CDR3 sequences, approximately 16% seen once. The sample's time point: newly diagnosed GD, antithyroid drugs for less than 3 months. RNA from PBMCs was the source of the TCR library. With regard to this clonotype: Its cognate antigen is unknown.

Study findings and constraints: Among the persistent patients, 2,741 public clonotypes were shared, more than the 850 to 1,000 shared among new patients.

The same sample was also studied in work on T cells in Graves' hyperthyroidism and ophthalmopathy. That paper adds: With the HTBI primer set, the TCR CDR3 went through a first round of RT-PCR. A median roughly 6.6 months before onset, the model predicted ophthalmopathy.

The sample in question was peripheral blood mononuclear cells (PBMCs), obtained at new diagnosis, from a patient treated with antithyroid drugs. The chain carries TRBV5-1 and TRBJ2-1, with D unclear. The TCR originated in a man between 18 and 35 years old with Graves disease. The CDR3 coding sequence is TGCGCCAGCAGCTTCCTCAGCCCCAATGAGCAGTTCTTC. Its protein product is CASSFLSPNEQFF.